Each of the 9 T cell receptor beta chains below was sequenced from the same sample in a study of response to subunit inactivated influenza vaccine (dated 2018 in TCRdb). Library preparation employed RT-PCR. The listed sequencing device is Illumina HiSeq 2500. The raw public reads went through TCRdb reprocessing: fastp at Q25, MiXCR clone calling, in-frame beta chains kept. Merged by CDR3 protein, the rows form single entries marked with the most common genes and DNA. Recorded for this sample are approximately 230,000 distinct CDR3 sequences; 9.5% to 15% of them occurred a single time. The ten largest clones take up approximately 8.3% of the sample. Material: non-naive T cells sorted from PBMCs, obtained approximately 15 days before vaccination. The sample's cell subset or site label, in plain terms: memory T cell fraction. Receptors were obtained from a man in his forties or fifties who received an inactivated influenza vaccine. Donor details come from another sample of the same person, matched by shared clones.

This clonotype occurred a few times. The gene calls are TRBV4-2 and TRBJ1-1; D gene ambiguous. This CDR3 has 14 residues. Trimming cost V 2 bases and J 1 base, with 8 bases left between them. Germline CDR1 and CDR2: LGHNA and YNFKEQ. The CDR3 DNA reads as TGTGCCAGCAGCCAACCACCAGGGAACACTGAAGCTTTCTTT. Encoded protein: CASSQPPGNTEAFF.

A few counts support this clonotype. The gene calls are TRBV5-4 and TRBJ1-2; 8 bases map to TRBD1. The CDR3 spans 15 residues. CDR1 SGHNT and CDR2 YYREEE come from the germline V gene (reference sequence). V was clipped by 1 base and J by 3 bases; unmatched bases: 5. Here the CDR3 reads CASSLPQGAHYGYTF. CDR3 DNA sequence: TGTGCCAGCAGCTTGCCTCAGGGGGCGCACTATGGCTACACCTTC.

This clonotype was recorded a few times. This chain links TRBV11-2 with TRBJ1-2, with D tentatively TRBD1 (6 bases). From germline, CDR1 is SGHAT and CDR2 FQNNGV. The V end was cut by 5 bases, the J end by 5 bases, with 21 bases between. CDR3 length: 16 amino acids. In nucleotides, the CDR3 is TGTGCCAGCAGCCCTTGGAGGGGGGCCTTCGGGTATGGCTACACCTTC. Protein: CASSPWRGAFGYGYTF. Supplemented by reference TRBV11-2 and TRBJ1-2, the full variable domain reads EAGVAQSPRYKIIEKRQSVAFWCNPISGHATLYWYQQILGQGPKLLIQFQNNGVVDDSQLPKDRFSAERLKGVDSTLKIQPAKLEDSAVYLCASSPWRGAFGYGYTFGSGTRLTVV.

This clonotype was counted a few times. Written as DNA, the CDR3 is TGCAGTGCTAGACGAGAAATTAATCAGCCCCAGCATTTT. It is translated as CSARREINQPQHF. This chain connects TRBV20-1 to TRBJ1-5; D not resolved. CDR1 and CDR2 (germline): DFQATT, SNEGSKA (reference sequence). The CDR3 is 13 residues long. The V and J ends lost 2 bases and 4 bases respectively, with 9 bases between them.

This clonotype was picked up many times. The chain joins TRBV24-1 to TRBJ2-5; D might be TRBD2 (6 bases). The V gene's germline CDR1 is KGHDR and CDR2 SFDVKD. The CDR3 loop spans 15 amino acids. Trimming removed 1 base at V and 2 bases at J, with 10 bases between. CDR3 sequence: CATSDFKAGQETQYF. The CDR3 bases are TGTGCCACCAGTGATTTTAAGGCGGGACAAGAGACCCAGTACTTC.

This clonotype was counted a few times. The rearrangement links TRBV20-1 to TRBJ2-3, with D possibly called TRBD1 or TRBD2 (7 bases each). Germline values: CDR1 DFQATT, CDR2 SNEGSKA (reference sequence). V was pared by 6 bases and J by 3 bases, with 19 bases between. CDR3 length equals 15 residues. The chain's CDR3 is CSAVGPGGGTDTQYF. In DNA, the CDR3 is TGCAGTGCCGTGGGACCAGGGGGGGGGACAGATACGCAGTATTTT.

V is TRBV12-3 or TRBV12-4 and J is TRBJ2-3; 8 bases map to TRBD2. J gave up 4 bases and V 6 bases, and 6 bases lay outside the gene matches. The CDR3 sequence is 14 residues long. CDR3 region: CASRRGGIPDTQYF. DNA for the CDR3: TGTGCCAGCAGACGGGGGGGCATCCCAGATACGCAGTATTTT.

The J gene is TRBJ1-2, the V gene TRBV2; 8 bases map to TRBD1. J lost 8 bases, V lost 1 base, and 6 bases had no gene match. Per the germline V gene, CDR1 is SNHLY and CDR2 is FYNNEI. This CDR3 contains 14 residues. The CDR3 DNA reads TGTGCCAGCAGTGAAGGACAGGGGTCTGCCGGCTACACCTTC. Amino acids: CASSEGQGSAGYTF. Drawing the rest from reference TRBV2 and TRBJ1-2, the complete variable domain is EPEVTQTPSHQVTQMGQEVILRCVPISNHLYFYWYRQILGQKVEFLVSFYNNEISEKSEIFDDQFSVERPDGSNFTLKIRSTKLEDSAMYFCASSEGQGSAGYTFGSGTRLTVV.

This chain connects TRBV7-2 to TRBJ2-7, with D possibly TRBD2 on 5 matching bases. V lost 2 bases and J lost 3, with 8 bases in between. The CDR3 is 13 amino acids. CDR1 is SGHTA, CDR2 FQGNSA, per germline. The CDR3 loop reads CASSLSEGYEQYF. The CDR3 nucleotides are TGTGCCAGCAGCTTATCTGAGGGCTACGAGCAGTACTTC. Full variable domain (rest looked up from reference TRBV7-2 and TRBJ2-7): GAGVSQSPSNKVTEKGKDVELRCDPISGHTALYWYRQSLGQGLEFLIYFQGNSAPDKSGLPSDRFSAERTGGSVSTLTIQRTQQEDSAVYLCASSLSEGYEQYFGPGTRLTVT.